The clone carrying this T cell receptor beta chain came up a few times. cDNA synthesis used the whole RNA isolate, giving expressed TCRB sequences. Sequenced by immunoSEQ multiplex PCR; TCRdb stores in-frame clones only, minus some. The data hold 350,000 to 450,000 clones, with 14% observed a single time. These data belong to a study of beta chain features in type 1 diabetes. Germline CDR1 and CDR2: SNHLY and FYNNEI. V shed 5 bases and J shed 4 bases, with 9 bases lying between them. This CDR3 is built from 13 residues. The chain couples TRBV2 to TRBJ1-5; tentative D call: TRBD1 (6 bases). The TCR comes from a man aged 25-45 years in good health. Material for sequencing was naive CD4+ T cells from blood. CDR3 in amino acids: CASSRDINQPQHF. In nucleotides, the CDR3 is TGTGCCAGCAGTAGGGACATAAATCAGCCCCAGCATTTT.